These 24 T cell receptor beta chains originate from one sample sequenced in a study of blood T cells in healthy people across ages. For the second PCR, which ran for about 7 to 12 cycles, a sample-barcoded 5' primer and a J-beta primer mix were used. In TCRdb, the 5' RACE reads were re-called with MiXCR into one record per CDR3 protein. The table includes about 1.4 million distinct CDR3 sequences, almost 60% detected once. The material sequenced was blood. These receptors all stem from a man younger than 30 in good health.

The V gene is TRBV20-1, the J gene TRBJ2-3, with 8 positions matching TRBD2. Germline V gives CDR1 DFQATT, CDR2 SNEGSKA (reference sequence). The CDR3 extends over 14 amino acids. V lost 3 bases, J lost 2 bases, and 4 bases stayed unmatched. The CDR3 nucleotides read TGCAGTGCTAGCGGGAGGGCCCTCACAGATACGCAGTATTTT. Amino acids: CSASGRALTDTQYF.

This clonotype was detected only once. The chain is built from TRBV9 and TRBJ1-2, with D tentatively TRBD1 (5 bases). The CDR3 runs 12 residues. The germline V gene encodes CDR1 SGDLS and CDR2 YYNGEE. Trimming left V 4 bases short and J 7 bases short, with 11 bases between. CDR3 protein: CASSLRGTGYTF. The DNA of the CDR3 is TGTGCCAGCAGCTTAAGGGGTACTGGCTACACCTTC.

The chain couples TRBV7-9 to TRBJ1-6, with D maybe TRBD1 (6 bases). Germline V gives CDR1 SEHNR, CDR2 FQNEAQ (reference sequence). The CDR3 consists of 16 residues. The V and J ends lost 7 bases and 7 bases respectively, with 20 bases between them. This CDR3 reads CASNPVGRGRNSPLHF. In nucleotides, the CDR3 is TGTGCCAGCAACCCAGTAGGTCGGGGGCGGAATTCACCCCTCCACTTT.

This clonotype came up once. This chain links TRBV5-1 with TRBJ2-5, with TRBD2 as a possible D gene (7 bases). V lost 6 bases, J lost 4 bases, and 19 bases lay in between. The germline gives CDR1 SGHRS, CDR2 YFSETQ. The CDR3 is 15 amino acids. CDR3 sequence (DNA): TGCGCCAGCAACGGCCGGGGGGCGGCTGGAGAGACCCAGTACTTC. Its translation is CASNGRGAAGETQYF.

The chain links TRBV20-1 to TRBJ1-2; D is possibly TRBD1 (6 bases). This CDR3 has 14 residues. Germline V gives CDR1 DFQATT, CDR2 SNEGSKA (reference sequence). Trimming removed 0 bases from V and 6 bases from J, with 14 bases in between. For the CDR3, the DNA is TGCAGTGCTAGAGATATGGCAGGGGAGGATGGCTACACCTTC. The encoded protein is CSARDMAGEDGYTF.

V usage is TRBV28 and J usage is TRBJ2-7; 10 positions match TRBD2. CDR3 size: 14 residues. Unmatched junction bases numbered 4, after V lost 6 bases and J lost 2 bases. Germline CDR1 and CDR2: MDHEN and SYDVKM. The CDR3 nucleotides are TGTGCCAGCAGACCGACTAGCGGGCCCTACGAGCAGTACTTC. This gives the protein CASRPTSGPYEQYF.

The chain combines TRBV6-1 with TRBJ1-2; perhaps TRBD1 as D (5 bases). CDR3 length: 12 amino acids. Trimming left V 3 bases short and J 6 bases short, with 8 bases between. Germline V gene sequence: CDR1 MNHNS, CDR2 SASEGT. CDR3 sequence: CASSDTRDGYTF. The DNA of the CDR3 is TGTGCCAGCAGTGACACCAGGGATGGCTACACCTTC.

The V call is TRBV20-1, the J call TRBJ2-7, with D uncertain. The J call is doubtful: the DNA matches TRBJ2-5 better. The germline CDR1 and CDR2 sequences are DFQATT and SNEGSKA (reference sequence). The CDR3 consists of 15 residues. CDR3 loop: CSARDFNSRSETQYF. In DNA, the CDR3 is TGCAGTGCTAGAGATTTCAATAGCAGGTCGGAGACCCAGTACTTC.

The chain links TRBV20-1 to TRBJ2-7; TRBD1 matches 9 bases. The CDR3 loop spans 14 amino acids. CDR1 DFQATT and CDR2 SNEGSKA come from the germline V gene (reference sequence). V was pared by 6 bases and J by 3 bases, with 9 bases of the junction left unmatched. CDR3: CSAEDRGLLYEQYF. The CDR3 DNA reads TGCAGTGCAGAGGACAGGGGCCTCCTCTACGAGCAGTACTTC.

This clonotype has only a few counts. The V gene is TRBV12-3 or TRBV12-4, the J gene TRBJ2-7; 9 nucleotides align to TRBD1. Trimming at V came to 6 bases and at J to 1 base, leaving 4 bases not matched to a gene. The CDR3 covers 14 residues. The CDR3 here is CASRPDRGSYEQYF. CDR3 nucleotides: TGTGCCAGCAGACCTGACAGGGGGTCCTACGAGCAGTACTTC.

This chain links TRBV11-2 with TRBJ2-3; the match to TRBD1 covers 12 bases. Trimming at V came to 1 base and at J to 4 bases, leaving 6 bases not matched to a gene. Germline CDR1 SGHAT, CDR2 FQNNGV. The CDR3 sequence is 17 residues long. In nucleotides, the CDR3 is TGTGCCAGCAGCTTAGTTGGGGACAGGGGGCAGGCAGATACGCAGTATTTT. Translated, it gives CASSLVGDRGQADTQYF. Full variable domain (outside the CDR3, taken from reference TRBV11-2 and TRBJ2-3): EAGVAQSPRYKIIEKRQSVAFWCNPISGHATLYWYQQILGQGPKLLIQFQNNGVVDDSQLPKDRFSAERLKGVDSTLKIQPAKLEDSAVYLCASSLVGDRGQADTQYFGPGTRLTVL.

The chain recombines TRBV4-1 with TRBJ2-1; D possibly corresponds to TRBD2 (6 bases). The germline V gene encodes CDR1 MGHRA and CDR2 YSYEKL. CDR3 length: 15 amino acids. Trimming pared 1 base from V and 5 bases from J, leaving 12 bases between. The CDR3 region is CASSQGAGTNNEQFF. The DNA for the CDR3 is TGCGCCAGCAGCCAAGGAGCGGGTACTAACAATGAGCAGTTCTTC.

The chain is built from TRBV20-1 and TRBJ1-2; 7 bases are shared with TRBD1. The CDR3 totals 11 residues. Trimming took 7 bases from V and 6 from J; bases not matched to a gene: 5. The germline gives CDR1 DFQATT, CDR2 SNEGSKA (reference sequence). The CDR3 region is CSVTDRDGYTF. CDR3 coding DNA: TGCAGTGTCACTGACAGGGATGGCTACACCTTC.

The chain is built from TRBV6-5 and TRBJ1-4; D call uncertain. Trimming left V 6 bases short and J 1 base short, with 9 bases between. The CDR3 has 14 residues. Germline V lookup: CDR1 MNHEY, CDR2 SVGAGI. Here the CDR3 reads CASRRSGTNEKLFF. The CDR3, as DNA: TGTGCCAGCAGGAGGTCGGGAACTAATGAAAAACTGTTTTTT.

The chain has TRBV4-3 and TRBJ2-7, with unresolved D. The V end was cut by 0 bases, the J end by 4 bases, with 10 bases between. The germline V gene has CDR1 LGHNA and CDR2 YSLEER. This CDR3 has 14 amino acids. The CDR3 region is CASSQDFVHYEQYF. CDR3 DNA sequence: TGCGCCAGCAGCCAAGATTTTGTACATTACGAGCAGTACTTC.

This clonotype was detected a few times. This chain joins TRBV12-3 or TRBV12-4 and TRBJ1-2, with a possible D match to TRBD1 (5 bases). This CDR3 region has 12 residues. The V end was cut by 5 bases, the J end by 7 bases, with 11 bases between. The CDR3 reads CASSNSGFGYTF. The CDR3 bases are TGTGCCAGCAGTAACTCAGGGTTTGGCTACACCTTC.

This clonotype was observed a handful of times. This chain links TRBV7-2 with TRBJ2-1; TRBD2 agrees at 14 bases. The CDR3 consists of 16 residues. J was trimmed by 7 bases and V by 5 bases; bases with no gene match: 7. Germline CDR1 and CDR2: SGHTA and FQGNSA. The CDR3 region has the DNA TGTGCCAGCAGCCCCTCAGGGACTAGCGGGAGAAATGAGCAGTTCTTC. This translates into CASSPSGTSGRNEQFF.

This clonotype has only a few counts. CDR3 protein: CSAGGGQGIMETQYF. In DNA form, the CDR3 reads TGCAGCGCCGGGGGAGGACAGGGAATAATGGAGACCCAGTACTTC. V gene TRBV29-1 combines with J gene TRBJ2-5; 8 bases fit TRBD1. The germline V gene encodes CDR1 SQVTM and CDR2 ANQGSEA. The CDR3 runs 15 residues. The ends lost 7 bases at V and 5 bases at J; junction bases unmatched: 15.

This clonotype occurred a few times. This CDR3 reads CAISDSGTEQYF. The CDR3 DNA reads as TGTGCCATCAGTGATTCCGGGACCGAGCAGTACTTC. V and J are TRBV10-3 and TRBJ2-4; D may correspond to TRBD1 or TRBD2 (5 bases each). The end of the DNA is better explained by TRBJ2-7, so the J call may be wrong. The CDR3 covers 12 residues. From germline, CDR1 is ENHRY and CDR2 SYGVKD.

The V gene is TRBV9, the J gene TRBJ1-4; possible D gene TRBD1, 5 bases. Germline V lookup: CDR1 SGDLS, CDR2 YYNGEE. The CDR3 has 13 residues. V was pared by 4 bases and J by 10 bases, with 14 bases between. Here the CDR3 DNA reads TGTGCCAGCAGCACGCGGACAATCGGAAAACTGTTTTTT. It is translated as CASSTRTIGKLFF. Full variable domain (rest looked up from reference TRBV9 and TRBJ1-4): DSGVTQTPKHLITATGQRVTLRCSPRSGDLSVYWYQQSLDQGLQFLIQYYNGEERAKGNILERFSAQQFPDLHSELNLSSLELGDSALYFCASSTRTIGKLFFGSGTQLSVL.

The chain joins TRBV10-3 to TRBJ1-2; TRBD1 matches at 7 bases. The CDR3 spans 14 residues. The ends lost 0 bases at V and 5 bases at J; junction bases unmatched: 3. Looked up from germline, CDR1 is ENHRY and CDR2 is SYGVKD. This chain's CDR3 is CAISESGGPYGYTF. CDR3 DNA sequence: TGTGCCATCAGTGAGTCAGGGGGCCCATATGGCTACACCTTC.

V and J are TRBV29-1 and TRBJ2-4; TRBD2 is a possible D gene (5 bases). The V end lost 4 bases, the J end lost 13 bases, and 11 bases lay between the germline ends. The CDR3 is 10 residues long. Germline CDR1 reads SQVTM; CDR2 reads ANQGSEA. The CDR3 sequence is CSVVDWEQYF. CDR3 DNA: TGCAGCGTTGTGGACTGGGAGCAGTACTTC.

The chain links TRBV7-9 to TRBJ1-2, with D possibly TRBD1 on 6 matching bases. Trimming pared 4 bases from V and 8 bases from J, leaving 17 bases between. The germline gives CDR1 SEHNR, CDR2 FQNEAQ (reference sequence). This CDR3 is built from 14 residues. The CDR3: CASSSLDRRGGYTF. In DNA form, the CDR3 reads TGTGCCAGCAGCTCCCTTGACAGGCGCGGGGGCTACACCTTC.

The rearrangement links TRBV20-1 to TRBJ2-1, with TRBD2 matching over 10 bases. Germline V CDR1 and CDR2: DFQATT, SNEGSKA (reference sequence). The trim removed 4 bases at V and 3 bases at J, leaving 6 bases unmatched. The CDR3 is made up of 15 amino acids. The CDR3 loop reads CSATLVAGGYNEQFF. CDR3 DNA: TGCAGTGCTACCTTGGTAGCGGGGGGCTACAATGAGCAGTTCTTC.